A selection of T cell receptor beta chains follows, all from one sample in a study of cytotoxic CD8 clonotypes in ibrutinib-treated CLL. Profiling relied on immunoSEQ multiplex PCR, and the TCRdb table lists in-frame clones only, not all of them. Among roughly 330,000 clones listed, roughly two thirds were seen once. The sequenced sample was PBMCs, obtained after 36 months of ibrutinib treatment. The receptors stem from a human donor with chronic lymphocytic leukemia. CDR3s include the opening cysteine and the closing phenylalanine or tryptophan. The D gene is left open where the match is weak. Clone size is given for some rows only: seen once, a few or many times, or a class if the clone is expanded.

CDR3: CASSQVSGTGVHEQYF
DNA: TGTGCCAGCAGCCAAGTCAGTGGGACAGGGGTCCACGAGCAGTACTTC
size: NA
J: TRBJ2-7
D: TRBD1
V: TRBV4-2

CDR3: CASRRDRGYEQYF
DNA: TGTGCCAGCAGACGGGACAGGGGCTACGAGCAGTACTTC
size: few
J: TRBJ2-7
D: TRBD1
V: TRBV7-9

CDR3: CASSRTSDYNEQFF
DNA: TGCGCCAGCAGTCGGACTAGCGACTACAATGAGCAGTTCTTC
size: NA
J: TRBJ2-1
D: TRBD2
V: TRBV5-1

CDR3: CAISESIAGYSSYEQYF
DNA: TGTGCCATCAGTGAGTCGATAGCGGGGTATAGCTCCTACGAGCAGTACTTC
size: NA
J: TRBJ2-7
D: TRBD2
V: TRBV10-3

CDR3: CSARGLSEAFF
DNA: TGCAGTGCTAGGGGCCTCAGTGAAGCTTTCTTT
size: NA
J: TRBJ1-1
D: NA
V: TRBV20-1

CDR3: CASSETNSPLHF
DNA: TGTGCCAGCAGTGAAACCAATTCACCCCTCCACTTT
size: many
J: TRBJ1-6
D: NA
V: TRBV2

CDR3: CASSLWGDDEQYF
DNA: TGTGCCAGCAGTTTATGGGGGGACGACGAGCAGTACTTC
size: NA
J: TRBJ2-7
D: NA
V: TRBV28

CDR3: CASGPFPVPPGGYTF
DNA: TGTGCCAGCGGCCCATTTCCCGTCCCCCCGGGGGGCTACACCTTC
size: NA
J: TRBJ1-2
D: NA
V: TRBV27

CDR3: CASSWGPGREVRGTGELFF
DNA: TGTGCCAGCAGTTGGGGCCCGGGGCGGGAGGTTCGGGGCACCGGGGAGCTGTTTTTT
size: NA
J: TRBJ2-2
D: TRBD2
V: TRBV28

CDR3: CASSLSGSGYEQYF
DNA: TGCGCCAGCAGCTTAAGCGGGTCCGGCTACGAGCAGTACTTC
size: NA
J: TRBJ2-7
D: NA
V: TRBV5-1

CDR3: CASRPGQADTGELFF
DNA: TGTGCCAGCAGACCGGGACAGGCCGACACCGGGGAGCTGTTTTTT
size: NA
J: TRBJ2-2
D: TRBD1
V: TRBV7-8

CDR3: CASNLGDSYEQYF
DNA: TGCGCCAGCAATCTTGGGGACTCCTACGAGCAGTACTTC
size: NA
J: TRBJ2-7
D: NA
V: TRBV5-1

CDR3: CASSLVPAGWQETQYF
DNA: TGCGCCAGCAGCTTGGTTCCCGCAGGGTGGCAAGAGACCCAGTACTTC
size: NA
J: TRBJ2-5
D: NA
V: TRBV5-1

CDR3: CASSRGSGANVLTF
DNA: TGCGCCAGCAGCAGAGGTTCTGGGGCCAACGTCCTGACTTTC
size: NA
J: TRBJ2-6
D: NA
V: TRBV5-1

CDR3: CASSFKGLAGGPYNEQFF
DNA: TGTGCCAGCAGCTTTAAGGGACTAGCGGGGGGGCCCTACAATGAGCAGTTCTTC
size: NA
J: TRBJ2-1
D: TRBD2
V: TRBV5-4

CDR3: CASSYSGTVYEQYF
DNA: TGTGCCAGCAGCTACTCCGGGACAGTCTACGAGCAGTACTTC
size: NA
J: TRBJ2-7
D: TRBD1
V: TRBV27

CDR3: CASSLVHEKLFF
DNA: TGTGCCAGCAGCTTAGTTCATGAAAAACTGTTTTTT
size: few
J: TRBJ1-4
D: NA
V: TRBV7-9

CDR3: CSAREVGAFF
DNA: TGCAGTGCGAGGGAGGTCGGAGCTTTCTTT
size: NA
J: TRBJ1-1
D: NA
V: TRBV20-1

CDR3: CASSEELAGVSYNEQFF
DNA: TGTGCCAGCAGTGAAGAGCTAGCGGGGGTCTCCTACAATGAGCAGTTCTTC
size: NA
J: TRBJ2-1
D: TRBD2
V: TRBV2

CDR3: CASSVWNSGNTIYF
DNA: TGTGCCAGTAGTGTCTGGAACTCTGGAAACACCATATATTTT
size: NA
J: TRBJ1-3
D: NA
V: TRBV19

CDR3: CASSTGQLDYEQYF
DNA: TGTGCCAGCAGCACGGGACAGCTCGATTACGAGCAGTACTTC
size: NA
J: TRBJ2-7
D: TRBD1
V: TRBV11-2

CDR3: CSVGHQNTGELFF
DNA: TGCAGCGTTGGACACCAGAACACCGGGGAGCTGTTTTTT
size: NA
J: TRBJ2-2
D: NA
V: TRBV29-1

CDR3: CASSLGAWGYSNQPQHF
DNA: TGTGCCAGCAGTTTAGGGGCCTGGGGTTATAGCAATCAGCCCCAGCATTTT
size: once
J: TRBJ1-5
D: NA
V: TRBV28

CDR3: CASSQDNLLPYGYTF
DNA: TGCGCCAGCAGCCAAGATAATCTGTTACCTTATGGCTACACCTTC
size: NA
J: TRBJ1-2
D: NA
V: TRBV4-1

CDR3: CASSTNYGYTF
DNA: TGTGCCAGCAGTACTAACTATGGCTACACCTTC
size: few
J: TRBJ1-2
D: NA
V: TRBV2

CDR3: CAISPGRGYTF
DNA: TGTGCCATTTCACCCGGGCGGGGCTACACCTTC
size: NA
J: TRBJ1-2
D: NA
V: TRBV7-9

CDR3: CASSLGSGYEQYF
DNA: TGTGCCAGCAGCTTAGGGTCCGGTTACGAGCAGTACTTC
size: few
J: TRBJ2-7
D: NA
V: TRBV11-3

CDR3: CASRKLAGAGTQYF
DNA: TGTGCCAGCAGGAAACTAGCGGGAGCGGGTACGCAGTATTTT
size: once
J: TRBJ2-3
D: TRBD2
V: TRBV6-5

CDR3: CASSYQAPGGRAQYF
DNA: TGTGCCAGCAGTTACCAGGCACCGGGGGGACGGGCCCAGTACTTC
size: NA
J: TRBJ2-5
D: TRBD2
V: TRBV6-5

CDR3: CASSSPQESYEQYF
DNA: TGTGCCAGCAGTTCCCCCCAGGAATCCTACGAGCAGTACTTC
size: NA
J: TRBJ2-7
D: NA
V: TRBV28

CDR3: CASSRVQGAEQFF
DNA: TGTGCCAGCAGTCGGGTACAGGGTGCTGAGCAGTTCTTC
size: NA
J: TRBJ2-1
D: NA
V: TRBV2

CDR3: CASSASGGYEQYF
DNA: TGTGCCAGCAGTGCTAGCGGGGGGTACGAGCAGTACTTC
size: NA
J: TRBJ2-7
D: TRBD2
V: TRBV6-1

CDR3: CATSGDRFTYEQYF
DNA: TGTGCCACCAGCGGGGACAGATTTACCTACGAGCAGTACTTC
size: few
J: TRBJ2-7
D: TRBD1
V: TRBV15

CDR3: CASSFWQGTGGLLVYGYTF
DNA: TGTGCCAGCAGCTTTTGGCAAGGGACAGGGGGCCTTCTAGTCTATGGCTACACCTTC
size: NA
J: TRBJ1-2
D: TRBD1
V: TRBV7-2

CDR3: CASREKRGPDEQFF
DNA: TGTGCCAGCAGGGAAAAGCGGGGGCCCGATGAGCAGTTCTTC
size: NA
J: TRBJ2-1
D: TRBD2
V: TRBV6-6

CDR3: CSVAGTLGNGYTF
DNA: TGCAGCGTTGCGGGCACACTGGGGAATGGCTACACCTTC
size: NA
J: TRBJ1-2
D: NA
V: TRBV29-1

CDR3: CASSLEGYHEQYF
DNA: TGTGCCAGCAGCTTGGAGGGGTACCACGAGCAGTACTTC
size: NA
J: TRBJ2-7
D: NA
V: TRBV5-8

CDR3: CSDSTDTQYF
DNA: TGCAGCGACAGCACAGATACGCAGTATTTT
size: NA
J: TRBJ2-3
D: NA
V: TRBV29-1

CDR3: CSVEEWEGIETQYF
DNA: TGCAGCGTTGAAGAATGGGAGGGAATCGAGACCCAGTACTTC
size: NA
J: TRBJ2-5
D: TRBD2
V: TRBV29-1

CDR3: CASSEYGFTSTDTQYF
DNA: TGTGCCAGCAGTGAATATGGGTTCACTAGCACAGATACGCAGTATTTT
size: NA
J: TRBJ2-3
D: NA
V: TRBV25-1

CDR3: CASSYSFRARSYEQYF
DNA: TGTGCCAGCAGTTACTCCTTCAGGGCCCGCTCCTACGAGCAGTACTTC
size: NA
J: TRBJ2-7
D: NA
V: TRBV6-5

CDR3: CAISERQSPPRVYEQYF
DNA: TGTGCCATCAGTGAGAGGCAGTCCCCTCCCCGGGTCTACGAGCAGTACTTC
size: NA
J: TRBJ2-7
D: NA
V: TRBV10-3

CDR3: CSVSGQSTDTQYF
DNA: TGCAGCGTTTCGGGACAGAGCACAGATACGCAGTATTTT
size: once
J: TRBJ2-3
D: TRBD1
V: TRBV29-1

CDR3: CASSLRGKVYEQYF
DNA: TGTGCCAGCAGTTTGCGGGGCAAAGTCTACGAGCAGTACTTC
size: once
J: TRBJ2-7
D: NA
V: TRBV27

CDR3: CASSVDPQRGRYNEQFF
DNA: TGTGCCAGCAGCGTAGATCCCCAGCGGGGGCGCTACAATGAGCAGTTCTTC
size: NA
J: TRBJ2-1
D: TRBD2
V: TRBV9

CDR3: CSARAADTQYF
DNA: TGCAGTGCCAGGGCAGCAGATACGCAGTATTTT
size: NA
J: TRBJ2-3
D: NA
V: TRBV20-1

CDR3: CASSLGGTGYNEQFF
DNA: TGTGCCAGCAGCTTAGGGGGGACAGGATACAATGAGCAGTTCTTC
size: NA
J: TRBJ2-1
D: TRBD1
V: TRBV11-3